These 6 T cell receptor beta chains originate from one sample sequenced in a study of Graves' ophthalmopathy and Graves' hyperthyroidism (dated by TCRdb to the late 2010s). The reads were generated on an Illumina HiSeq 2000. For repertoire sequencing, TCR beta CDR3 regions were amplified from RNA transcripts. HTBI primers and the Qiagen OneStep RT-PCR kit were used in a first-round RT-PCR, which was followed by a second-round multiplex PCR, size selection and purification. The public reads were run again by TCRdb, first through fastp at Q25 and then through MiXCR, and only productive beta chains were kept. CDR3 protein duplicates are merged, each entry listing the most common genes and DNA. The sample table contains a few hundred thousand distinct CDR3 sequences; only one count was recorded for about 18% of them. Of the sample, 2.4% is held by the ten largest clones. Sequenced input: peripheral blood. The origin of the receptors is an adult woman with stable Graves' hyperthyroidism.

This clonotype was seen a handful of times. The rearrangement links TRBV9 to TRBJ1-6; a weak D match, TRBD1 (5 bases). V was shortened by 1 base and J by 6 bases, with 5 bases between the two germline ends. Germline V lookup: CDR1 SGDLS, CDR2 YYNGEE. The CDR3 loop spans 13 amino acids. The CDR3 protein is CASSVQGNSPLHF. CDR3 coding DNA: TGTGCCAGCAGCGTACAGGGTAATTCACCCCTCCACTTT.

The V and J genes are TRBV12-3 or TRBV12-4 and TRBJ1-1; 11 bases agree with TRBD1. V was clipped by 5 bases and J by 2 bases; unmatched bases: 7. The CDR3 contains 16 residues. The CDR3 DNA reads TGTGCCAGCAGTGGGGGACAGGGGGGGAGAAACACTGAAGCTTTCTTT. Translating gives CASSGGQGGRNTEAFF.

This clonotype was counted at least ten times. This chain links TRBV19 with TRBJ1-1; TRBD1 matches at 7 bases. Per the germline V gene, CDR1 is LNHDA and CDR2 is SQIVND (reference sequence). J lost 1 base, V lost 5 bases, and 16 bases had no gene match. The CDR3 length is 18 residues. The DNA for the CDR3 is TGTGCCAGTAGTCGCCTCCCAGGGGGAGGTCTAGGGAACACTGAAGCTTTCTTT. It encodes CASSRLPGGGLGNTEAFF.

The chain is built from TRBV15 and TRBJ2-7; TRBD1 agrees at 12 bases. Germline V gives CDR1 LNHNV, CDR2 YYDKDF (reference sequence). Trimming removed 1 base from V and 4 bases from J; junction bases left unmatched: 5. This CDR3 spans 16 amino acids. This CDR3 is CATSRAPGQGAYEQYF. The DNA for the CDR3 is TGTGCCACCAGCAGAGCACCGGGACAGGGGGCATACGAGCAGTACTTC.

This clonotype was observed at least ten times. The chain couples TRBV29-1 to TRBJ2-6; 9 nucleotides line up with TRBD1. V was clipped by 0 bases and J by 8 bases; unmatched bases: 5. The CDR3 runs 15 residues. Germline assignment: CDR1 SQVTM and CDR2 ANQGSEA. The CDR3 region is CSVEDRDRASNVLTF. CDR3 coding DNA: TGCAGCGTTGAAGATAGGGACAGGGCGTCCAACGTCCTGACTTTC. Variable domain in full (rest from reference TRBV29-1 and TRBJ2-6): SAVISQKPSRDICQRGTSLTIQCQVDSQVTMMFWYRQQPGQSLTLIATANQGSEATYESGFVIDKFPISRPNLTFSTLTVSNMSPEDSSIYLCSVEDRDRASNVLTFGAGSRLTVL.

In its sample, this clonotype was seen many times. The chain joins TRBV6-2 or TRBV6-3 to TRBJ2-7; a weak D match, TRBD1 (5 bases). V gave up 6 bases and J gave up 3 bases, with 21 bases separating them. CDR1 and CDR2 (germline): MNHEY, SVGEGT. CDR3 length equals 16 residues. CDR3 in amino acids: CASRSTRQPMFYEQYF. The CDR3 DNA follows: TGTGCCAGCAGGAGCACGCGACAGCCTATGTTCTACGAGCAGTACTTC.